Shown below are 9 T cell receptor beta chains from a single sample sequenced in a study of breast tumors, draining lymph nodes, adjacent tissues. One entry per CDR3 protein results from TCRdb running MiXCR on the multiplex PCR reads. The data hold about 31,000 distinct CDR3 sequences, with 60% to 80% observed a single time. The sample consisted of breast tumor tissue. These receptors all stem from a female donor with breast cancer. Some clones in this sample may be carry-over from other donors' samples.

The J gene is TRBJ1-6, the V gene TRBV15, with 8 bases that match TRBD1. This CDR3 region has 16 residues. V dropped 3 bases and J dropped 9; count of bases not matched to a gene: 10. In germline, CDR1 is LNHNV, CDR2 YYDKDF (reference sequence). CDR3 amino acids: CATSRTADRGGSPLHF. The DNA for the CDR3 is TGTGCCACCAGCAGGACGGCCGACAGGGGCGGTTCACCCCTCCACTTT.

A word on this clonotype: Germline is not matched at one junction end, which may reflect a read error. This chain links TRBV5-1 with TRBJ2-7; TRBD2 aligns across 7 bases. Germline CDR1 SGHRS, CDR2 YFSETQ. CDR3 length: 14 amino acids. The DNA of the CDR3 is TGCGCCAGCAGCTTGACTAGCGTAAACTACGAGCGGTACTTC. Residues: CASSLTSVNYERYF.

Remarks on this clonotype: Compared with germline, one end of the junction differs, possibly owing to a read error. The CDR3: CASSKTSGGNEQFF. CDR3 DNA sequence: TGTGCTAGCAGCAAGACTAGCGGGGGGAATGAGCAGTTCTTC. The V call is TRBV7-7, the J call TRBJ2-1; 13 positions match TRBD2. Per the germline V gene, CDR1 is SSHAT and CDR2 is FNYEAQ (reference sequence). The CDR3 runs 14 residues.

In its sample, this clonotype ranks as medium-sized. CDR3 amino acids: CSGSPGQGLYNEQFF. The CDR3 DNA follows: TGTTCTGGAAGCCCGGGACAGGGACTATACAATGAGCAGTTCTTC. The chain has TRBV7-9 and TRBJ2-1, with 9 bases lining up with TRBD1. Germline CDR1 reads SEHNR; CDR2 reads FQNEAQ (reference sequence). The CDR3 is 15 amino acids.

This clonotype was seen a few times. The rearrangement joins TRBV20-1 to TRBJ2-5; D possibly corresponds to TRBD2 (6 bases). The CDR3 spans 14 residues. V lost 4 bases and J 5 bases, leaving 17 bases between the germline ends. Germline V gene sequence: CDR1 DFQATT, CDR2 SNEGSKA (reference sequence). The CDR3 is CSATKTSFRETQYF. The CDR3 nucleotides read TGCAGTGCTACTAAAACTAGCTTTCGCGAGACCCAGTACTTC.

The CDR3 loop is CASRVRGSNEKLFF. CDR3 sequence (DNA): TGTGCCAGCAGAGTCAGGGGGTCTAATGAAAAACTGTTTTTT. This chain links TRBV3-1 with TRBJ1-4, with 7 nucleotides matching TRBD1. The germline V gene has CDR1 LGHDT and CDR2 YNNKEL (reference sequence). The CDR3 runs 14 residues. With 6 bases clipped from V and 3 bases from J, the junction kept 4 bases outside the gene matches.

Turning to this clonotype: One end of the junction is discordant with germline, which a read error may explain. The rearrangement joins TRBV12-3 or TRBV12-4 to TRBJ2-1; 13 positions agree with TRBD2. The CDR3 contains 14 residues. In nucleotides, the CDR3 is TGTGCCAGCAGGAGCACTAGCGGGAGGGGTGAGCAGCTCTTC. It is translated as CASRSTSGRGEQLF.

This chain joins TRBV14 and TRBJ2-7; no definite D call. The length of the CDR3 is 15 residues. The germline V and J ends were trimmed by 1 base and 2 bases, with 12 bases remaining between them. The germline V gene encodes CDR1 SGHDN and CDR2 FVKESK. The CDR3 nucleotides are TGTGCCAGCAGCCAAGGGTCGCATCCAACCTACGAGCAGTACTTC. Its protein is CASSQGSHPTYEQYF.

V usage is TRBV12-3 or TRBV12-4 and J usage is TRBJ1-2, with TRBD1 as a possible D gene (5 bases). The CDR3 consists of 15 residues. Trimming removed 3 bases at V and 7 bases at J, with 18 bases between. DNA for the CDR3: TGTGCCAGCAGTTTGGCGGCAGGGAGTCACTTTGGCTACACCTTC. It codes for CASSLAAGSHFGYTF.